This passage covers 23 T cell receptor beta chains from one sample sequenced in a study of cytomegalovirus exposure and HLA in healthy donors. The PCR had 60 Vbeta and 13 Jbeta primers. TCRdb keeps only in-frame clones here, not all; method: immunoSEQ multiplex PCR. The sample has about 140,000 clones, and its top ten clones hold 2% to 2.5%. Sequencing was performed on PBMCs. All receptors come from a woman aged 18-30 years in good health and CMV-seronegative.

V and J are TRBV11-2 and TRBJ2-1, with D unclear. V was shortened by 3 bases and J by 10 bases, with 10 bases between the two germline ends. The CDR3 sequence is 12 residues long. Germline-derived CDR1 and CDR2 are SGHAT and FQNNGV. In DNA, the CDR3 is TGTGCCAGCAGCTTCTTTCCAGCGGAGCAGTTCTTC. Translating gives CASSFFPAEQFF.

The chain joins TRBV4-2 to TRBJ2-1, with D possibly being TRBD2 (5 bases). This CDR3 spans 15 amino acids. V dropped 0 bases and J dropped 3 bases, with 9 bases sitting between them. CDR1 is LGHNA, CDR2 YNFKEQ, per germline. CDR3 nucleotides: TGTGCCAGCAGCCAAGAACTAGACGTCTACAATGAGCAGTTCTTC. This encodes CASSQELDVYNEQFF.

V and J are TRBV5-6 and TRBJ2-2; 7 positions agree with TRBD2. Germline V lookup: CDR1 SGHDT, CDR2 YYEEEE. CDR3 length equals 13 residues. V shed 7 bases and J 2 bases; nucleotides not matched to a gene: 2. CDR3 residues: CASASGNTGELFF. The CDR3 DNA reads TGTGCCAGCGCTAGCGGAAACACCGGGGAGCTGTTTTTT.

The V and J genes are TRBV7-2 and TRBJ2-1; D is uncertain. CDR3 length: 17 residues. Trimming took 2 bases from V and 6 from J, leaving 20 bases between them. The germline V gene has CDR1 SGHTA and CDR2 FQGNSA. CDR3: CASSLHLPSALSNEQFF. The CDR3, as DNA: TGTGCCAGCAGCTTACATTTACCCAGCGCTCTTTCCAATGAGCAGTTCTTC.

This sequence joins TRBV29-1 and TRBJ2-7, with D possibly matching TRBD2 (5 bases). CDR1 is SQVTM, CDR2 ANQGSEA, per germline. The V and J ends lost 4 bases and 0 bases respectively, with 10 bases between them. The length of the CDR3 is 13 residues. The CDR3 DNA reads TGCAGCGTTGGAGCGGCCCTCTCCTACGAGCAGTACTTC. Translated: CSVGAALSYEQYF.

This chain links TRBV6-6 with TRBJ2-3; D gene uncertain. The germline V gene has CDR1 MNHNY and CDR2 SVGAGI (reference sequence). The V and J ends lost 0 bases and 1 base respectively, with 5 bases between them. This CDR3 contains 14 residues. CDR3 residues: CASSYSVRTDTQYF. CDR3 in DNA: TGTGCCAGCAGTTACTCCGTTCGCACAGATACGCAGTATTTT.

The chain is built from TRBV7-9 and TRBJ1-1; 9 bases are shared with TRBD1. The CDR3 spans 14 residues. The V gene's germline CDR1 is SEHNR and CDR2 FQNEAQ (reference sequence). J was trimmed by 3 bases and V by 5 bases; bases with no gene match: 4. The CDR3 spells CASSQTGGYTEAFF. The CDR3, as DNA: TGTGCCAGCAGCCAAACAGGGGGCTACACTGAAGCTTTCTTT.

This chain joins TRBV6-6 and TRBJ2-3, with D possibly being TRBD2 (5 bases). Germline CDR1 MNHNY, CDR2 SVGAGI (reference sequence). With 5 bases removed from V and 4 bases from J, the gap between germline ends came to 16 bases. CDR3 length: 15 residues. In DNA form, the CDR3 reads TGTGCCAGCAGTGATTTAGGAGGTGGCCCAGATACGCAGTATTTT. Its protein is CASSDLGGGPDTQYF.

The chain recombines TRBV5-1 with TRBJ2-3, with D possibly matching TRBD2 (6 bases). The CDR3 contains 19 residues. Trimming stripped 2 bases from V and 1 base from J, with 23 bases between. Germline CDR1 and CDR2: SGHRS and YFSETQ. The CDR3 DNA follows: TGCGCCAGCAGCTTCGGGCTAGCGCTCCAACCGTGGGGCACAGATACGCAGTATTTT. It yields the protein CASSFGLALQPWGTDTQYF.

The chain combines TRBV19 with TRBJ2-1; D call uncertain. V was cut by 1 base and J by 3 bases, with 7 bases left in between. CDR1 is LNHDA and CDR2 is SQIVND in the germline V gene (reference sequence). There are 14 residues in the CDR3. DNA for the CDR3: TGTGCCAGTAGTATAGTCGGTAACTACAATGAGCAGTTCTTC. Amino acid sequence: CASSIVGNYNEQFF.

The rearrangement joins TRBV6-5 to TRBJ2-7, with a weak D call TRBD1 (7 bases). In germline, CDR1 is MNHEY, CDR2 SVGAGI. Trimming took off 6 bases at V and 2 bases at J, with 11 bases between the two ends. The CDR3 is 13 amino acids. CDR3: CASSAGQTYEQYF. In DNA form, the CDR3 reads TGTGCCAGCAGCGCGGGACAGACCTACGAGCAGTACTTC.

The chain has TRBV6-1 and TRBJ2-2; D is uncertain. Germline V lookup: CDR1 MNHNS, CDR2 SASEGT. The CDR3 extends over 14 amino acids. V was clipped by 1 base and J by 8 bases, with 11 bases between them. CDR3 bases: TGTGCCAGCAGTGAAGACCGGTCTGTAGGGGAGCTGTTTTTT. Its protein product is CASSEDRSVGELFF.

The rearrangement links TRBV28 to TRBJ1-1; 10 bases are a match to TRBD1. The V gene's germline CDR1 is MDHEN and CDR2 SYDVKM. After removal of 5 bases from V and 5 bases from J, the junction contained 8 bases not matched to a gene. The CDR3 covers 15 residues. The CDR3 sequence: CASSLPGQGLTEAFF. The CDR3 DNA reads TGTGCCAGCAGTCTACCGGGACAGGGGCTAACTGAAGCTTTCTTT. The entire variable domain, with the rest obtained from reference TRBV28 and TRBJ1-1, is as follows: DVKVTQSSRYLVKRTGEKVFLECVQDMDHENMFWYRQDPGLGLRLIYFSYDVKMKEKGDIPEGYSVSREKKERFSLILESASTNQTSMYLCASSLPGQGLTEAFFGQGTRLTVV.

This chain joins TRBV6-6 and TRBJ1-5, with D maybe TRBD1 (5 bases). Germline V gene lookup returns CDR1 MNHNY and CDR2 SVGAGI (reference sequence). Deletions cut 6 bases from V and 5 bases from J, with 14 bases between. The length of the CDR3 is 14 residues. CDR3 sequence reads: CASRSSGGDQPQHF. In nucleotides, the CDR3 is TGTGCCAGCAGATCTTCCGGGGGGGATCAGCCCCAGCATTTT.

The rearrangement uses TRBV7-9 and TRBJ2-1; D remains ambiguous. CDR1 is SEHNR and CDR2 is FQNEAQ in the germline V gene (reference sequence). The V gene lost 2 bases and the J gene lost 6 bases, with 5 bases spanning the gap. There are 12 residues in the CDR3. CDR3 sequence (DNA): TGTGCCAGCAGCTTAAGTAGCAATGAGCAGTTCTTC. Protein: CASSLSSNEQFF.

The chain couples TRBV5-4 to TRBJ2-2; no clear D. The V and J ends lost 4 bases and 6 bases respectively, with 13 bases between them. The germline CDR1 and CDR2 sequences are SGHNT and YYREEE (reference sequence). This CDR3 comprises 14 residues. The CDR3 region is CASSPDWFAGELFF. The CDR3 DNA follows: TGTGCCAGCAGCCCTGACTGGTTCGCCGGGGAGCTGTTTTTT.

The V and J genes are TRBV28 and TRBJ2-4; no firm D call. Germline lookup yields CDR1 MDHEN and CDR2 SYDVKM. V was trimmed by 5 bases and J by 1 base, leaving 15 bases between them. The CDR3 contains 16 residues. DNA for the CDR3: TGTGCCAGCAGTCCCTACACTTCCAGGGCCAAAAACATTCAGTACTTC. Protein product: CASSPYTSRAKNIQYF.

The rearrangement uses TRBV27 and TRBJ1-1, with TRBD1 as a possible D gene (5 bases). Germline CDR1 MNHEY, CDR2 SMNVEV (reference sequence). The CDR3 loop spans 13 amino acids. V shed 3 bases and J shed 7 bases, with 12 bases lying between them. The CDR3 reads CASSFRGLGEAFF. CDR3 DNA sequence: TGTGCCAGCAGTTTTAGGGGTCTGGGTGAAGCTTTCTTT.

CDR3 sequence: CASSQGWTGRAYGYTF. The CDR3 nucleotides read TGCGCCAGCAGCCAAGGCTGGACAGGGCGGGCCTATGGCTACACCTTC. This chain uses TRBV4-1 with TRBJ1-2; 8 positions agree with TRBD1. CDR1 MGHRA and CDR2 YSYEKL come from the germline V gene. This CDR3 comprises 16 residues. Trimming at V came to 1 base and at J to 4 bases, leaving 8 bases not matched to a gene.

The CDR3 protein is CASSKDSTEAFF. Here the CDR3 DNA reads TGTGCCAGTAGTAAGGACAGCACTGAAGCTTTCTTT. The chain combines TRBV19 with TRBJ1-1, with TRBD1 as a possible D gene (6 bases). CDR1 LNHDA and CDR2 SQIVND come from the germline V gene (reference sequence). V lost 4 bases, J lost 4 bases, and 7 bases lay in between. This CDR3 is 12 amino acids long.

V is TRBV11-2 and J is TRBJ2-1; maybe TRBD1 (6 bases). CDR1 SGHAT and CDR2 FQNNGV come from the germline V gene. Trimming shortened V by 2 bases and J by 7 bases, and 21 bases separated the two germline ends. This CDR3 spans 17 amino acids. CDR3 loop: CASSLIQGGALRNEQFF. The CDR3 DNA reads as TGTGCCAGCAGCTTAATACAGGGTGGCGCATTGAGGAATGAGCAGTTCTTC.

The CDR3 loop is CAWSVNQGWSYEQYV. The CDR3, as DNA: TGTGCCTGGAGTGTAAACCAGGGGTGGTCCTACGAGCAGTACGTC. The rearrangement links TRBV30 to TRBJ2-7; tentative D call: TRBD1 (6 bases). This CDR3 has 15 amino acids. V lost 0 bases and J lost 1, with 13 bases in between. The germline gives CDR1 GTSNPN, CDR2 SVGIG (reference sequence).

The CDR3 is CASSLDRWSGYTF. CDR3 in DNA: TGTGCCAGCAGCCTGGACAGGTGGAGCGGCTACACCTTC. This rearrangement joins TRBV5-4 to TRBJ1-2, with 7 bases aligning to TRBD1. This CDR3 contains 13 residues. V shed 4 bases, J shed 8 bases, and the junction held 8 bases outside the gene matches. Germline V gene lookup returns CDR1 SGHNT and CDR2 YYREEE (reference sequence).